This is a list of T cell receptor beta chains from one sample in a study of blood T cell repertoires in COVID-19. Here immunoSEQ multiplex PCR was the method, and the copy in TCRdb shows in-frame clones only, minus some. There are around 77,000 clones in the sample; roughly 85% occur only once, and about 4.6% lies in the top ten. The source material was peripheral blood. Receptors were obtained from a man older than 75 with acute or convalescent COVID-19. Both conserved end residues are part of each CDR3. Fields, in order: J gene, D gene, clone size, V gene, CDR3 protein, CDR3 DNA. The D gene is left open where the match is weak. Size tells how often a clone was seen (once, few, many) or the class of an expanded clone, and some rows leave it out.

>TRBJ1-6|.|.|TRBV7-9
CASSSQTNSPLHF
TGTGCCAGCAGCTCACAGACTAATTCACCCCTCCACTTT
>TRBJ2-7|TRBD2|.|TRBV7-2
CASRRGIAGSSYEQYF
TGTGCCAGCAGGCGGGGGATAGCGGGGAGCTCCTACGAGCAGTACTTC
>TRBJ2-1|TRBD1|.|TRBV25-1
CASSPTGGSSYNEQFF
TGTGCCAGCAGTCCGACAGGGGGAAGCTCCTACAATGAGCAGTTCTTC
>TRBJ1-2|.|.|TRBV3-1/TRBV3-2
CASSQQINYGYTF
TGTGCCAGCAGCCAACAGATTAACTATGGCTACACCTTC
>TRBJ1-5|.|.|TRBV24-1
CATSDLGFGGHGNQPQHF
TGTGCCACCAGTGATTTGGGGTTCGGGGGGCATGGCAATCAGCCCCAGCATTTT
>TRBJ2-2|TRBD2|.|TRBV27
CASSFKAGGGGELFF
TGTGCCAGCAGTTTCAAGGCGGGGGGAGGCGGGGAGCTGTTTTTT
>TRBJ1-1|TRBD1|.|TRBV19
CASSRGDRELTEAFF
TGTGCCAGTAGTCGGGGGGACAGGGAGCTCACTGAAGCTTTCTTT
>TRBJ2-7|TRBD1|few|TRBV6-2/TRBV6-3
CASSYSWTGGVEQYF
TGTGCCAGCAGTTACTCGTGGACAGGGGGCGTTGAGCAGTACTTC
>TRBJ1-2|TRBD1|.|TRBV29-1
CSASQGAWYGYTF
TGCAGTGCTTCACAGGGGGCTTGGTATGGCTACACCTTC
>TRBJ2-7|TRBD1|.|TRBV4-3
CASSQEPGQGYEQYF
TGCGCCAGCAGCCAAGAACCGGGACAGGGGTACGAGCAGTACTTC
>TRBJ2-3|.|.|TRBV29-1
CSVGTDSTDTQYF
TGCAGCGTTGGAACAGATAGCACAGATACGCAGTATTTT
>TRBJ1-1|TRBD1|.|TRBV5-4
CASSRGYNRTGKNTEAFF
TGTGCCAGCAGCCGAGGGTACAACCGGACAGGGAAAAACACTGAAGCTTTCTTT
>TRBJ1-1|.|.|TRBV27
CASRPWQTMNTEAFF
TGTGCCAGCCGCCCTTGGCAGACTATGAACACTGAAGCTTTCTTT
>TRBJ2-1|TRBD2|.|TRBV3-1/TRBV3-2
CASSPYRGAGGLDEQFF
TGTGCCAGCAGCCCATACCGAGGGGCGGGGGGGCTAGATGAGCAGTTCTTC
>TRBJ2-7|.|.|TRBV10-1
CASESRTGTNEQYF
TGCGCCAGCGAATCCAGGACAGGGACTAACGAGCAGTACTTC
>TRBJ1-3|TRBD1|.|TRBV5-6
CASSLNRGVGNTIYF
TGTGCCAGCAGCTTGAACAGGGGAGTTGGAAACACCATATATTTT
>TRBJ2-2|.|.|TRBV28
CASSLFQFSWRGNTGELFF
TGTGCCAGCAGTTTATTCCAGTTTTCTTGGCGGGGTAACACCGGGGAGCTGTTTTTT
>TRBJ2-2|.|.|TRBV3-1/TRBV3-2
CASSPPARNTGELFF
TGTGCCAGCAGCCCTCCGGCTAGGAACACCGGGGAGCTGTTTTTT
>TRBJ2-7|.|.|TRBV5-1
CASSLEASSYEQYF
TGCGCCAGCAGCTTGGAAGCGAGCTCCTACGAGCAGTACTTC
>TRBJ1-2|.|.|TRBV14
CASSQDPGLSYGYTF
TGTGCCAGCAGCCAAGATCCTGGACTTAGCTATGGCTACACCTTC
>TRBJ1-1|TRBD1|.|TRBV3-1/TRBV3-2
CASSQTDRDGGAFF
TGTGCCAGCAGCCAAACCGACAGGGACGGTGGAGCTTTCTTT
>TRBJ1-6|.|.|TRBV27
CASSLYNSPLHF
TGTGCCAGCAGCCTCTATAATTCACCCCTCCACTTT
>TRBJ2-7|TRBD2|many|TRBV7-2
CASSLGTSGVTYEQYF
TGTGCCAGCAGCCTCGGGACTAGCGGGGTAACCTACGAGCAGTACTTC
>TRBJ1-2|.|.|TRBV28
CASSDQMYGYTF
TGTGCCAGCAGTGATCAGATGTATGGCTACACCTTC
>TRBJ1-2|TRBD1|.|TRBV10-2
CASSDRGWDIYGYTF
TGCGCCAGCAGTGACAGGGGGTGGGACATCTATGGCTACACCTTC
>TRBJ1-6|.|.|TRBV2
CASTLLSGEPLHF
TGTGCCAGCACTCTCTTATCAGGGGAACCCCTCCACTTT
>TRBJ1-2|TRBD1|.|TRBV18
CASSPMTGTSNYGYTF
TGTGCCAGCTCACCGATGACAGGGACTTCTAACTATGGCTACACCTTC
>TRBJ2-3|.|.|TRBV11-2
CASSLGAGTDTQYF
TGTGCCAGCAGCTTAGGGGCAGGTACAGATACGCAGTATTTT
>TRBJ1-5|.|.|TRBV6-4
CASSEMGNRNQPQHF
TGTGCCAGCAGTGAAATGGGTAACAGAAATCAGCCCCAGCATTTT
>TRBJ2-5|TRBD1|.|TRBV6-2/TRBV6-3
CASSKTGVTEETQYF
TGTGCCAGCAGTAAGACAGGGGTAACCGAAGAGACCCAGTACTTC
>TRBJ2-5|.|.|TRBV11-2
CASSPSAETQYF
TGTGCCAGCAGCCCAAGTGCGGAGACCCAGTACTTC
>TRBJ2-7|.|.|TRBV30
CAWTYPTYSEQYF
TGTGCCTGGACCTACCCGACTTATTCCGAGCAGTACTTC
>TRBJ2-4|.|.|TRBV19
CAGITPSSKNIQYF
TGTGCGGGTATCACCCCCTCTAGCAAAAACATTCAGTACTTC
>TRBJ1-1|.|.|TRBV7-9
CASSLEDTNTEAFF
TGTGCCAGCAGCTTAGAGGACACGAACACTGAAGCTTTCTTT
>TRBJ1-4|TRBD1|.|TRBV11-2
CASRRPGQSEKLFF
TGTGCCAGCAGACGGCCGGGACAGTCTGAAAAACTGTTTTTT
>TRBJ1-2|TRBD1|.|TRBV5-1
CASSGRTGDGYTF
TGCGCCAGCAGCGGGAGGACAGGGGATGGCTACACCTTC